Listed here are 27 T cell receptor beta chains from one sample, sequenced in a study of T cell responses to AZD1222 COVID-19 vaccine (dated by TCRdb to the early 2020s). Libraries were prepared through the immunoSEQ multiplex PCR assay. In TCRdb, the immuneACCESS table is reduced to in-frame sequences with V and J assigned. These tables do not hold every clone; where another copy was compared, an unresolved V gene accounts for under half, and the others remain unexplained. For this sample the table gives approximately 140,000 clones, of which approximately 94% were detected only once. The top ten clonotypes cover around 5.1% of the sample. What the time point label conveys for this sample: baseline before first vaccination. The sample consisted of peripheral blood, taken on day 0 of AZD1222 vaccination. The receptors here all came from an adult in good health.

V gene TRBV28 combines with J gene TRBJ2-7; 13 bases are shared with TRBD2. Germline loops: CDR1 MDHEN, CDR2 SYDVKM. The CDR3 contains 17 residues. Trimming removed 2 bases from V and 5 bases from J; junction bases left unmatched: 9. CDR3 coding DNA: TGTGCCAGCAGTTTACGGTTCCGACTAGCGGGAGGCCACGAGCAGTACTTC. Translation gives CASSLRFRLAGGHEQYF.

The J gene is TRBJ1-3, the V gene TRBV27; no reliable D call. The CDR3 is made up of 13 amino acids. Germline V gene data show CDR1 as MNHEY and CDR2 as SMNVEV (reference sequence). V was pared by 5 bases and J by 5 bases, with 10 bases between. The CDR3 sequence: CASSGGLRNTIYF. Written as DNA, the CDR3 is TGTGCCAGCAGTGGAGGACTCAGAAACACCATATATTTT.

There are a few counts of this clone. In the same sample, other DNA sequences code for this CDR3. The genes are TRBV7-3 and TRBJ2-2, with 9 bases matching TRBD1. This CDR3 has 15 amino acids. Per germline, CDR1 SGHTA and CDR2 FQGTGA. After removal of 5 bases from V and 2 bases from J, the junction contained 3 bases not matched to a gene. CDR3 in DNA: TGTGCCAGCAGCCTACAGGGGGCCAACACCGGGGAGCTGTTTTTT. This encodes CASSLQGANTGELFF. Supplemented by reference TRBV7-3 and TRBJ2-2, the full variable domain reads GAGVSQTPSNKVTEKGKYVELRCDPISGHTALYWYRQSLGQGPEFLIYFQGTGAADDSGLPNDRFFAVRPEGSVSTLKIQRTERGDSAVYLCASSLQGANTGELFFGEGSRLTVL.

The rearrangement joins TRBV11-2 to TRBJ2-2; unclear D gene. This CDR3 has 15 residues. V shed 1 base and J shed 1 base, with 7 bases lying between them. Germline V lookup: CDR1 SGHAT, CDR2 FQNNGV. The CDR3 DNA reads TGTGCCAGCAGCTTAGTGGGGATGAACACCGGGGAGCTGTTTTTT. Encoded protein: CASSLVGMNTGELFF.

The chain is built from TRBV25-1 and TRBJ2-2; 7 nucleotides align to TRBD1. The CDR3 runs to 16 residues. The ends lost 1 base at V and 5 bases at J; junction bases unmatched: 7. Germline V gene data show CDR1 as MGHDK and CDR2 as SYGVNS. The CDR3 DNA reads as TGTGCCAGCAGTGAATTGGACAGGACACTTACCGGGGAGCTGTTTTTT. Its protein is CASSELDRTLTGELFF.

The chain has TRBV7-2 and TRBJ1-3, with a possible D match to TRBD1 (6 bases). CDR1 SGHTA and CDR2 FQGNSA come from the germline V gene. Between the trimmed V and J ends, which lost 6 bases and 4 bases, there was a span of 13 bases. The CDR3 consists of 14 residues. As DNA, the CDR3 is TGTGCCAGCAGGACCGGGACATTGGGAAACACCATATATTTT. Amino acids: CASRTGTLGNTIYF. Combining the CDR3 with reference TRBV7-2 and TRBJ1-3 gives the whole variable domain GAGVSQSPSNKVTEKGKDVELRCDPISGHTALYWYRQSLGQGLEFLIYFQGNSAPDKSGLPSDRFSAERTGGSVSTLTIQRTQQEDSAVYLCASRTGTLGNTIYFGEGSWLTVV.

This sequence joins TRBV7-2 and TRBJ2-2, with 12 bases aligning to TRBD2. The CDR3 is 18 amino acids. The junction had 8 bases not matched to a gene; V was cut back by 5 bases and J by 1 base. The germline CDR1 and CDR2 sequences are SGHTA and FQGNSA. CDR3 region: CASSPTSGRWQNTGELFF. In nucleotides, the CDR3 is TGTGCCAGCAGCCCGACTAGCGGGAGATGGCAGAACACCGGGGAGCTGTTTTTT.

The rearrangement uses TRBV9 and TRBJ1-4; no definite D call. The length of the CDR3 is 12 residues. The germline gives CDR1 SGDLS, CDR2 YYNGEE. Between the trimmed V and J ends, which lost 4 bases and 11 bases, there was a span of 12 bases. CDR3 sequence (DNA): TGTGCCAGCAGCCCTAACGGAGGGAAACTGTTTTTT. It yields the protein CASSPNGGKLFF.

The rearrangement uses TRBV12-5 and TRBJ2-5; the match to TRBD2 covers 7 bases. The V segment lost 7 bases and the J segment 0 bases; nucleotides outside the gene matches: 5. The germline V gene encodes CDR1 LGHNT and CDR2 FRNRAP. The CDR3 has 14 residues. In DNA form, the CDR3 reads TGTGCTAGTGACGATAGCGGGCACCAAGAGACCCAGTACTTC. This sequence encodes CASDDSGHQETQYF. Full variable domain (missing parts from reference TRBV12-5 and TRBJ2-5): DARVTQTPRHKVTEMGQEVTMRCQPILGHNTVFWYRQTMMQGLELLAYFRNRAPLDDSGMPKDRFSAEMPDATLATLKIQPSEPRDSAVYFCASDDSGHQETQYFGPGTRLLVL.

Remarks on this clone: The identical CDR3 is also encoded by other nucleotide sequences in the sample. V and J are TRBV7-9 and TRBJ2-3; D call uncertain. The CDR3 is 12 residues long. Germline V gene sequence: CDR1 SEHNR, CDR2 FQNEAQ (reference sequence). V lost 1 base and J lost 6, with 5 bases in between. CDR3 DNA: TGTGCCAGCAGCTTAGGGGCGGATACGCAGTATTTT. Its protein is CASSLGADTQYF.

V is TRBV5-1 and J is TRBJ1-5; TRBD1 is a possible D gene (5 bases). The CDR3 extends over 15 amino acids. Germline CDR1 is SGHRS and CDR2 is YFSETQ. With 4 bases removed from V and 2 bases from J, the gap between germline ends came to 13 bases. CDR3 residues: CASSPGPVGNQPQHF. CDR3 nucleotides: TGCGCCAGCAGCCCGGGGCCAGTTGGCAATCAGCCCCAGCATTTT. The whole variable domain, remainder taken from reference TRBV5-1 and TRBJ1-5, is KAGVTQTPRYLIKTRGQQVTLSCSPISGHRSVSWYQQTPGQGLQFLFEYFSETQRNKGNFPGRFSGRQFSNSRSEMNVSTLELGDSALYLCASSPGPVGNQPQHFGDGTRLSIL.

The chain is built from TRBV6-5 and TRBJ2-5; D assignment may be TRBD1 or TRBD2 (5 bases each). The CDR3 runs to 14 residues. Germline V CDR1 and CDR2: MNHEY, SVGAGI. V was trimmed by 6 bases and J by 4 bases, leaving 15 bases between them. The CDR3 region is CASRAPGAVETQYF. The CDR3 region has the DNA TGTGCCAGCAGAGCACCCGGGGCCGTAGAGACCCAGTACTTC.

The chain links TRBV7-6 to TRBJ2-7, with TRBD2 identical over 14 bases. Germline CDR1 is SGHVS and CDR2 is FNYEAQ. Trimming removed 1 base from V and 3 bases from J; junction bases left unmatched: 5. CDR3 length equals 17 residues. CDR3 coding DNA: TGTGCCAGCAGCTTAGGACTAGCGGGAGGGCCGGGCTACGAGCAGTACTTC. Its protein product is CASSLGLAGGPGYEQYF.

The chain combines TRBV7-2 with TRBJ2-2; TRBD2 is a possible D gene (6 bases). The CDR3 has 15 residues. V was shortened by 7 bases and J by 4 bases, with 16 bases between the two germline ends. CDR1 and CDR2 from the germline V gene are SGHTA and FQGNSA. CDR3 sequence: CASTQSGLPTGELFF. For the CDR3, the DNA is TGTGCCAGCACCCAATCAGGACTACCCACCGGGGAGCTGTTTTTT.

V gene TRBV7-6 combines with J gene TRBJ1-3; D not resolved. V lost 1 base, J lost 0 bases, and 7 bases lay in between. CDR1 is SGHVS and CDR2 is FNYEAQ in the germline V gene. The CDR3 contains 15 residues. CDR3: CASSLEGNSGNTIYF. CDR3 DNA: TGTGCCAGCAGCTTAGAGGGAAACTCTGGAAACACCATATATTTT. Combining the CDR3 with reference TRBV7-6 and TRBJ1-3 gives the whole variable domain GAGVSQSPRYKVTKRGQDVALRCDPISGHVSLYWYRQALGQGPEFLTYFNYEAQQDKSGLPNDRFSAERPEGSISTLTIQRTEQRDSAMYRCASSLEGNSGNTIYFGEGSWLTVV.

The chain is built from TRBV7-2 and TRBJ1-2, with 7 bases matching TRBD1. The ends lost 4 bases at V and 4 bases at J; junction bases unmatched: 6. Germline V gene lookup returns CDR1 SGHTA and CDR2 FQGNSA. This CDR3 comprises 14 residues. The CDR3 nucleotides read TGTGCCAGCAGCTACCAGACAGGGATCTATGGCTACACCTTC. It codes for CASSYQTGIYGYTF.

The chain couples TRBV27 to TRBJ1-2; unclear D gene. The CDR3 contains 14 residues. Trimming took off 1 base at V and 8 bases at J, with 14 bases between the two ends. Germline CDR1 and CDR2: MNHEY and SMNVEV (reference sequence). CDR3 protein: CASSLLGGVDGYTF. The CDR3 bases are TGTGCCAGCAGTTTATTAGGTGGGGTTGACGGCTACACCTTC.

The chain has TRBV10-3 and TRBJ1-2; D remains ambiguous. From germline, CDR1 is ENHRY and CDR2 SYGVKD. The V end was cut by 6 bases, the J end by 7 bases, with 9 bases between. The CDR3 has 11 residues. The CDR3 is CAISETSGYTF. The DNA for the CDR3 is TGTGCCATCAGCGAGACTAGTGGCTACACCTTC.

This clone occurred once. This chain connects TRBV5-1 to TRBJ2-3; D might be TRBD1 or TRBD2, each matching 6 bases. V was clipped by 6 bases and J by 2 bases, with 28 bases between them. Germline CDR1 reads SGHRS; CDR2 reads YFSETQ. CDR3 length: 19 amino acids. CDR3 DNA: TGCGCCAGCACCCCGGCCGGGACTCTAGCGTGGGGGGCCACAGATACGCAGTATTTT. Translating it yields CASTPAGTLAWGATDTQYF.

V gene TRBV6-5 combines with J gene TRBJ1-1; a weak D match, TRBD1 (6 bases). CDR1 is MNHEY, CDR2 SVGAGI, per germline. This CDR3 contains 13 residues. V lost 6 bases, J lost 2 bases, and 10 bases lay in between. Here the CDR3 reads CASRPRGNTEAFF. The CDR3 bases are TGTGCCAGCAGACCCAGGGGTAACACTGAAGCTTTCTTT.

CDR3 coding DNA: TGTGCCACTTTGACCGCTGGGAAGAACACTGAAGCTTTCTTT. This translates into CATLTAGKNTEAFF. V gene TRBV28 combines with J gene TRBJ1-1, with D hard to call. The CDR3 loop spans 14 amino acids. The V gene's germline CDR1 is MDHEN and CDR2 SYDVKM. Deletions cut 10 bases from V and 1 base from J, with 16 bases between.

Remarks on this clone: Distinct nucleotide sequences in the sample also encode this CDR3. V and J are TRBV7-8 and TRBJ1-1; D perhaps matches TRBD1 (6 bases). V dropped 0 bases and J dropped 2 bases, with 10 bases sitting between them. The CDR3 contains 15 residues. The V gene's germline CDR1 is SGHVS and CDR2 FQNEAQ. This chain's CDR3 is CASSLALGANTEAFF. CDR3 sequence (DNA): TGTGCCAGCAGCTTAGCTCTGGGGGCAAACACTGAAGCTTTCTTT.

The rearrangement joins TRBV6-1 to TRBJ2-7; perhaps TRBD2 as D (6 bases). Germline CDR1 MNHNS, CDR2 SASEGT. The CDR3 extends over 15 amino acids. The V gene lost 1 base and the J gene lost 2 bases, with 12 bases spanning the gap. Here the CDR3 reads CASSEGLAYAYEQYF. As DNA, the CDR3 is TGTGCCAGCAGTGAAGGCCTAGCGTATGCCTACGAGCAGTACTTC.

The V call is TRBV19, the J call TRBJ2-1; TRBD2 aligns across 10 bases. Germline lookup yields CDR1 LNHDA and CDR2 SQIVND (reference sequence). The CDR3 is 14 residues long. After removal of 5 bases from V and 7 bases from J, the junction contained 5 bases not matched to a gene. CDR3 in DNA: TGTGCCAGTAGTCCGGCTAGCGGGAGTAATGAGCAGTTCTTC. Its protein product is CASSPASGSNEQFF.

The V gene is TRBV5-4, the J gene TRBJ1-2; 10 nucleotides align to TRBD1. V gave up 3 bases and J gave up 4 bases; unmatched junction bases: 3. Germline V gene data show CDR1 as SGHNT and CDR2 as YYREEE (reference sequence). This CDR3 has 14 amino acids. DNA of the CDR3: TGTGCCAGCAGCTCGGGGACAGGGGTCTATGGCTACACCTTC. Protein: CASSSGTGVYGYTF.

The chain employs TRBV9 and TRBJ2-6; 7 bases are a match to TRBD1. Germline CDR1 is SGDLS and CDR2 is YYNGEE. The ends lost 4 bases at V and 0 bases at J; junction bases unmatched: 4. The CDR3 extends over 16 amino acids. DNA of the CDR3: TGTGCCAGCAGCTTGACAGGGTTCTCTGGGGCCAACGTCCTGACTTTC. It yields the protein CASSLTGFSGANVLTF. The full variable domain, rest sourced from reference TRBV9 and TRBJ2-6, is DSGVTQTPKHLITATGQRVTLRCSPRSGDLSVYWYQQSLDQGLQFLIQYYNGEERAKGNILERFSAQQFPDLHSELNLSSLELGDSALYFCASSLTGFSGANVLTFGAGSRLTVL.

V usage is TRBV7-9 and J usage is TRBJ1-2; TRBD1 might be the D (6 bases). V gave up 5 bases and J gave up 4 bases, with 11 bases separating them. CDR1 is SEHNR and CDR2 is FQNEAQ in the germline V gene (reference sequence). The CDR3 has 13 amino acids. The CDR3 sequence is CASSSGQLYGYTF. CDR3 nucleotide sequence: TGTGCCAGCAGCAGCGGACAGCTCTATGGCTACACCTTC.